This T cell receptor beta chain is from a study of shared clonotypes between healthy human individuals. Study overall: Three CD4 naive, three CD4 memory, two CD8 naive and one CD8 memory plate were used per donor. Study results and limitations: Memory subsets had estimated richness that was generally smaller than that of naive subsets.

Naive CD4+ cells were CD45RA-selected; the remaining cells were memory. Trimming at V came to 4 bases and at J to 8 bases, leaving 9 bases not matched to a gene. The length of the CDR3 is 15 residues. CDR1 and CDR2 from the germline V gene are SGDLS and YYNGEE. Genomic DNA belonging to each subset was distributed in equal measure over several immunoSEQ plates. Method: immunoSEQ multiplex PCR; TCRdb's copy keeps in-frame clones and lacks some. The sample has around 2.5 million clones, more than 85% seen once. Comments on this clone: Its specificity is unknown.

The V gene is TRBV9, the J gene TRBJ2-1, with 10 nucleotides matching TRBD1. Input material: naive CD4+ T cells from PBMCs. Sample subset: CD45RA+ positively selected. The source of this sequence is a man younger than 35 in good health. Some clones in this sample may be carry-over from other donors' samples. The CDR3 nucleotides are TGTGCCAGCAGCATCCGACAGGGGGCTGGGGATGAGCAGTTCTTC. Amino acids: CASSIRQGAGDEQFF.